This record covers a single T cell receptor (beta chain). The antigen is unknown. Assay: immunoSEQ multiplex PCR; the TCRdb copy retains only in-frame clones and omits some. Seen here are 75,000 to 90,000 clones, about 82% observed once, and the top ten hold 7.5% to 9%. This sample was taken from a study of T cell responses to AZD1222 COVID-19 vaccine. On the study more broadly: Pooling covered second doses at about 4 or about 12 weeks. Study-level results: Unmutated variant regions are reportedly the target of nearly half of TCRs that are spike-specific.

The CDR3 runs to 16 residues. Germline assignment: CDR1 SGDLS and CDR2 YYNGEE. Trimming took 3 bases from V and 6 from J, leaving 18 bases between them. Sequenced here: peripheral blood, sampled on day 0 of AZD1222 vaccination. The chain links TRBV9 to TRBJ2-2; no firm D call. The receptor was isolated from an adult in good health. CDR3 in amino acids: CASSASGSNPSGELFF. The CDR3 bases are TGTGCCAGCAGCGCTTCGGGCAGCAATCCTTCCGGGGAGCTGTTTTTT.